These 22 T cell receptor beta chains were all obtained from the same sample, sequenced in a study of cytomegalovirus exposure and HLA in healthy donors. This PCR relied on a set of 60 Vbeta primers and 13 Jbeta primers. Here immunoSEQ multiplex PCR was the method, and the copy in TCRdb shows in-frame clones only, minus some. The sample consists of about 190,000 clones, approximately 81% of them appearing once. The sample consisted of PBMCs. These receptors were collected from a woman in her late teens or twenties in good health and CMV-seropositive.

This chain links TRBV7-9 with TRBJ2-7; D not certain. Trimming took 5 bases from V and 2 from J, leaving 16 bases between them. The CDR3 length is 15 residues. Germline V gene sequence: CDR1 SEHNR, CDR2 FQNEAQ (reference sequence). The CDR3 sequence: CASSQEKRLPYEQYV. DNA for the CDR3: TGTGCCAGCAGCCAGGAAAAACGGCTCCCCTACGAGCAGTACGTC.

The count of this clone is one. This CDR3 reads CAWSRQGGYGYTF. CDR3 DNA sequence: TGTGCCTGGAGTAGGCAGGGAGGATATGGCTACACCTTC. The chain employs TRBV30 and TRBJ1-2, with a tentative D call TRBD1 (5 bases). This CDR3 comprises 13 residues. CDR1 and CDR2 (germline): GTSNPN, SVGIG (reference sequence). Trimming took off 2 bases at V and 5 bases at J, with 12 bases between the two ends. The full variable domain, rest sourced from reference TRBV30 and TRBJ1-2, is SQTIHQWPATLVQPVGSPLSLECTVEGTSNPNLYWYRQAAGRGLQLLFYSVGIGQISSEVPQNLSASRPQDRQFILSSKKLLLSDSGFYLCAWSRQGGYGYTFGSGTRLTVV.

The V gene is TRBV19, the J gene TRBJ1-4; 7 positions agree with TRBD1. The CDR3 has 17 amino acids. V lost 5 bases, J lost 0 bases, and 9 bases stayed unmatched. The germline gives CDR1 LNHDA, CDR2 SQIVND (reference sequence). CDR3 nucleotide sequence: TGTGCCAGTAGTCCCCGGACAGGCTTTACAACTAATGAAAAACTGTTTTTT. Translated, it gives CASSPRTGFTTNEKLFF. The whole variable domain, filled in from reference TRBV19 and TRBJ1-4, reads DGGITQSPKYLFRKEGQNVTLSCEQNLNHDAMYWYRQDPGQGLRLIYYSQIVNDFQKGDIAEGYSVSREKKESFPLTVTSAQKNPTAFYLCASSPRTGFTTNEKLFFGSGTQLSVL.

The V and J genes are TRBV7-3 and TRBJ1-1, with D possibly matching TRBD1 (5 bases). Germline V gene lookup returns CDR1 SGHTA and CDR2 FQGTGA. The V end was cut by 5 bases, the J end by 1 base, with 8 bases between. The CDR3 extends over 13 amino acids. CDR3: CASSMGGNTEAFF. The CDR3 DNA is TGTGCCAGCAGCATGGGGGGGAACACTGAAGCTTTCTTT.

The chain employs TRBV4-1 and TRBJ1-1; D gene uncertain. From germline, CDR1 is MGHRA and CDR2 YSYEKL. The CDR3 covers 15 residues. The V gene lost 1 base and the J gene lost 0 bases, with 9 bases spanning the gap. The DNA of the CDR3 is TGCGCCAGCAGCCAAGTAGGACTGATGAACACTGAAGCTTTCTTT. Translation gives CASSQVGLMNTEAFF.

V gene TRBV15 combines with J gene TRBJ2-2; 7 nucleotides agree with TRBD2. V shed 1 base and J 6 bases; nucleotides not matched to a gene: 2. The CDR3 is made up of 14 amino acids. Germline V gene lookup returns CDR1 LNHNV and CDR2 YYDKDF (reference sequence). DNA of the CDR3: TGTGCCACCAGCAGAGGACGGGAGGCCGGGGAGCTGTTTTTT. This sequence encodes CATSRGREAGELFF.

V is TRBV7-9 and J is TRBJ1-2; D is ambiguous. CDR3 size: 14 residues. Germline V gene data show CDR1 as SEHNR and CDR2 as FQNEAQ (reference sequence). V was shortened by 6 bases and J by 8 bases, with 19 bases between the two germline ends. The CDR3 loop is CASSFPLGRYGYTF. The CDR3 nucleotides are TGTGCCAGCAGTTTCCCTCTCGGGAGGTACGGCTACACCTTC.

CDR3 DNA sequence: TGTGCCAGCAGTTACGAGGGGGTTGGAAACACCATATATTTT. This codes for CASSYEGVGNTIYF. The gene calls are TRBV6-5 and TRBJ1-3; possibly TRBD1 for D (6 bases). This CDR3 spans 14 amino acids. Trimming cost V 2 bases and J 3 bases, with 8 bases left between them. CDR1 MNHEY and CDR2 SVGAGI come from the germline V gene.

The chain employs TRBV6-5 and TRBJ1-2; tentatively, D is TRBD1 (6 bases). The CDR3 covers 14 residues. Germline CDR1 MNHEY, CDR2 SVGAGI. V was clipped by 5 bases and J by 5 bases, with 15 bases between them. CDR3 nucleotide sequence: TGTGCCAGCAGTGGGGAAGGGGGAAGGTATGGCTACACCTTC. Protein product: CASSGEGGRYGYTF.

The rearrangement joins TRBV7-2 to TRBJ2-5; a possible D gene is TRBD2 (6 bases). Germline lookup yields CDR1 SGHTA and CDR2 FQGNSA. V gave up 3 bases and J gave up 2 bases, with 10 bases separating them. The CDR3 is made up of 14 amino acids. CDR3 sequence reads: CASSFAGPQETQYF. CDR3 DNA: TGTGCCAGCAGCTTCGCGGGGCCTCAAGAGACCCAGTACTTC. The variable domain in full, completed from reference TRBV7-2 and TRBJ2-5, reads GAGVSQSPSNKVTEKGKDVELRCDPISGHTALYWYRQSLGQGLEFLIYFQGNSAPDKSGLPSDRFSAERTGGSVSTLTIQRTQQEDSAVYLCASSFAGPQETQYFGPGTRLLVL.

CDR3 loop: CASSPRLAGGTDTQYF. CDR3 DNA: TGCGCCAGCAGTCCTCGACTAGCGGGGGGCACAGATACGCAGTATTTT. The chain couples TRBV10-1 to TRBJ2-3; 12 bases map to TRBD2. Germline loops: CDR1 WNHNN, CDR2 SYGVQD (reference sequence). CDR3 size: 16 residues. Losses at the gene ends were 5 bases for V and 1 base for J; bases not matched to a gene: 4.

The J gene is TRBJ1-5, the V gene TRBV6-1; a possible D gene is TRBD1 (6 bases). This CDR3 contains 14 residues. From germline, CDR1 is MNHNS and CDR2 SASEGT. V lost 2 bases and J 7 bases, leaving 12 bases between the germline ends. CDR3 nucleotides: TGTGCCAGCAGTGAATCACACAGGGTCCAGCCCCAGCATTTT. It translates to CASSESHRVQPQHF.

This chain uses TRBV28 with TRBJ1-2; D gene ambiguous. Germline CDR1 reads MDHEN; CDR2 reads SYDVKM. The germline V and J ends were trimmed by 7 bases and 8 bases, with 26 bases remaining between them. The CDR3 covers 16 residues. DNA of the CDR3: TGTGCCAGCACCTCCCCCGCGCTTCCACAGTCCCCGGGCTACACCTTC. Encoded protein: CASTSPALPQSPGYTF.

The CDR3 DNA reads as TGTGCCAGCAGCCGGGGGGCCGATCAGCCCCAGCATTTT. It translates to CASSRGADQPQHF. The chain uses TRBV5-8 and TRBJ1-5, with a tentative D call TRBD1 (6 bases). V lost 4 bases, J lost 5 bases, and 10 bases lay in between. The CDR3 has 13 amino acids. Germline V gene sequence: CDR1 SGHTS, CDR2 YDEGEE.

This CDR3 is CASSSPGQGFSGYTF. The CDR3 nucleotides read TGTGCCAGCAGCTCCCCGGGACAGGGATTCTCTGGCTACACCTTC. The chain combines TRBV5-6 with TRBJ1-2, with 9 bases fitting TRBD1. This CDR3 region has 15 residues. From germline, CDR1 is SGHDT and CDR2 YYEEEE. V lost 3 bases to trimming and J lost 7 bases; unmatched junction nucleotides: 10. The full variable domain, its missing parts supplied by reference TRBV5-6 and TRBJ1-2, is DAGVTQSPTHLIKTRGQQVTLRCSPKSGHDTVSWYQQALGQGPQFIFQYYEEEERQRGNFPDRFSGHQFPNYSSELNVNALLLGDSALYLCASSSPGQGFSGYTFGSGTRLTVV.

The rearrangement links TRBV4-1 to TRBJ1-5; 8 bases map to TRBD1. With V trimmed by 1 base and J by 6 bases, 8 bases remained unmatched. Germline lookup yields CDR1 MGHRA and CDR2 YSYEKL. CDR3 size: 16 residues. CDR3 nucleotides: TGCGCCAGCAGCCAAGTTTCGGGACAGGTCGGTCAGCCCCAGCATTTT. Translated, it gives CASSQVSGQVGQPQHF.

The V and J genes are TRBV5-6 and TRBJ2-1; a possible D gene is TRBD1 (6 bases). The CDR3 contains 15 residues. CDR1 and CDR2 (germline): SGHDT, YYEEEE. Trimming cost V 2 bases and J 2 bases, with 11 bases left between them. The CDR3 loop reads CASSFNRAPYNEQFF. The CDR3 DNA follows: TGTGCCAGCAGCTTCAACAGGGCCCCCTACAATGAGCAGTTCTTC.

The chain joins TRBV7-7 to TRBJ1-3; D ambiguous. The V end was cut by 3 bases, the J end by 9 bases, with 18 bases between. This CDR3 has 15 residues. Germline V gives CDR1 SSHAT, CDR2 FNYEAQ (reference sequence). CDR3 nucleotides: TGTGCCAGCAGCTTTGGGCCTGCGGGATCAAGCACCATATATTTT. This translates into CASSFGPAGSSTIYF. The variable domain in full, completed from reference TRBV7-7 and TRBJ1-3, reads GAGVSQSPRYKVTKRGQDVTLRCDPISSHATLYWYQQALGQGPEFLTYFNYEAQPDKSGLPSDRFSAERPEGSISTLTIQRTEQRDSAMYRCASSFGPAGSSTIYFGEGSWLTVV.

V usage is TRBV18 and J usage is TRBJ1-2; D uncertain. The germline V gene encodes CDR1 KGHSH and CDR2 LQKENI. This CDR3 has 12 amino acids. V gave up 2 bases and J gave up 5 bases, with 6 bases separating them. The DNA for the CDR3 is TGTGCCAGCTCACCAGGGCTTTATGGCTACACCTTC. Protein sequence: CASSPGLYGYTF. Supplemented by reference TRBV18 and TRBJ1-2, the full variable domain reads NAGVMQNPRHLVRRRGQEARLRCSPMKGHSHVYWYRQLPEEGLKFMVYLQKENIIDESGMPKERFSAEFPKEGPSILRIQQVVRGDSAAYFCASSPGLYGYTFGSGTRLTVV.

The table lists this clone with a few counts. The chain carries TRBV6-1 and TRBJ1-4; 7 bases line up with TRBD1. Germline CDR1 and CDR2: MNHNS and SASEGT. The CDR3 covers 15 residues. With 6 bases clipped from V and 3 bases from J, the junction kept 7 bases outside the gene matches. The DNA of the CDR3 is TGTGCCAGCAGGGGATTAGGGGGCCCTAATGAAAAACTGTTTTTT. This sequence encodes CASRGLGGPNEKLFF.

This clone appeared once. The chain carries TRBV9 and TRBJ2-5; 7 bases agree with TRBD1. This CDR3 contains 14 residues. Looked up from germline, CDR1 is SGDLS and CDR2 is YYNGEE. The J segment lost 1 base and the V segment lost 3 bases, leaving 3 bases of the junction unmatched. The CDR3 nucleotides are TGTGCCAGCAGCGAAGGGGACAGCCAAGAGACCCAGTACTTC. It encodes CASSEGDSQETQYF. The whole variable domain, filled in from reference TRBV9 and TRBJ2-5, reads DSGVTQTPKHLITATGQRVTLRCSPRSGDLSVYWYQQSLDQGLQFLIQYYNGEERAKGNILERFSAQQFPDLHSELNLSSLELGDSALYFCASSEGDSQETQYFGPGTRLLVL.

V is TRBV6-1 and J is TRBJ2-7; 11 bases are a match to TRBD1. The CDR3 has 14 amino acids. Germline V gene lookup returns CDR1 MNHNS and CDR2 SASEGT. V shed 7 bases, J shed 7 bases, and the junction held 9 bases outside the gene matches. CDR3 nucleotides: TGTGCCAGCAATATGGACAGGGGGCCTCGTGAGCAGTACGTC. Amino acids: CASNMDRGPREQYV.